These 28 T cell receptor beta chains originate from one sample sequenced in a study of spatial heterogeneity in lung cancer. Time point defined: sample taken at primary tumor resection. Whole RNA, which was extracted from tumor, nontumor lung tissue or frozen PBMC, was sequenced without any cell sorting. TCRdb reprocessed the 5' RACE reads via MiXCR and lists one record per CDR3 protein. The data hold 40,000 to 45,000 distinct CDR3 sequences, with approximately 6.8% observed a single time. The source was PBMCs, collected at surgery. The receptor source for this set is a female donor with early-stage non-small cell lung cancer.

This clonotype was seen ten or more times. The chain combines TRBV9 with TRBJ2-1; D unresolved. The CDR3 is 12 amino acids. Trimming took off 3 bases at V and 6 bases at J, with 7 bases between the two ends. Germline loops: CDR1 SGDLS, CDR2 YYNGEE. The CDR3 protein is CASSADPNEQFF. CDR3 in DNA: TGTGCCAGCAGCGCTGACCCCAATGAGCAGTTCTTC.

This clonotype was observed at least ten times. The CDR3 DNA sequence: TGTGCCAGCACCCAGATGAACACTGAAGCTTTCTTT. Its translation: CASTQMNTEAFF. The chain has TRBV6-6 and TRBJ1-1, with D hard to call. Per the germline V gene, CDR1 is MNHNY and CDR2 is SVGAGI (reference sequence). The V gene lost 7 bases and the J gene lost 0 bases, with 6 bases spanning the gap. The CDR3 is 12 residues long.

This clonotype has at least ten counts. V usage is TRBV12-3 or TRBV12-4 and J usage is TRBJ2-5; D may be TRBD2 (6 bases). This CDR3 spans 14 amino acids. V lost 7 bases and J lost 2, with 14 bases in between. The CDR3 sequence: CASTLGGLQETQYF. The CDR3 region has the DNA TGTGCCAGCACCCTGGGGGGTCTTCAAGAGACCCAGTACTTC.

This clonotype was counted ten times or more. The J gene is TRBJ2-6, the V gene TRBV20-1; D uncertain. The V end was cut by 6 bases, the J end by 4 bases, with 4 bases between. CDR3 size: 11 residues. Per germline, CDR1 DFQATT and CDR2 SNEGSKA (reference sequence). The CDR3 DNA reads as TGCAGTGCCGGCGGGGCCAACGTCCTGACTTTC. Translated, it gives CSAGGANVLTF.

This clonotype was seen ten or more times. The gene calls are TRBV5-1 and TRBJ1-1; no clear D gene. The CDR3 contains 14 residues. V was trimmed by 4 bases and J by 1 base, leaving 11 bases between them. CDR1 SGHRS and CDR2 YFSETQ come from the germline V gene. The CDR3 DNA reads TGCGCCAGCAGCCCAATTGGGAGGAACACTGAAGCTTTCTTT. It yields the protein CASSPIGRNTEAFF.

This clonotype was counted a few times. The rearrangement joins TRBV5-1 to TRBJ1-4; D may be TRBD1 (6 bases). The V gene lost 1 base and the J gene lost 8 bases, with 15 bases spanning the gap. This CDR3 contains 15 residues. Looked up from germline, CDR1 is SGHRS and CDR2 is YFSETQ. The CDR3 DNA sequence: TGCGCCAGCAGCTTGCTAGCAGGGGTGAACGAAAAACTGTTTTTT. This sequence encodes CASSLLAGVNEKLFF.

The CDR3 bases are TGTGCCATCAGTGGGACTCCCAAGGGGGCCAACGTCCTGACTTTC. It codes for CAISGTPKGANVLTF. This chain uses TRBV10-3 with TRBJ2-6; TRBD2 is a possible D gene (5 bases). The CDR3 spans 15 residues. CDR1 is ENHRY and CDR2 is SYGVKD in the germline V gene. The V gene lost 4 bases and the J gene lost 4 bases, with 11 bases spanning the gap.

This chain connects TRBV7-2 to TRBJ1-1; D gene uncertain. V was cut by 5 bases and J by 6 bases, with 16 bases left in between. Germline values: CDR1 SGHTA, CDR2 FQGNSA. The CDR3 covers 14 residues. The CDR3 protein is CASSVALGGSEAFF. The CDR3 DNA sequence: TGTGCCAGCAGCGTTGCGTTGGGTGGCTCTGAAGCTTTCTTT.

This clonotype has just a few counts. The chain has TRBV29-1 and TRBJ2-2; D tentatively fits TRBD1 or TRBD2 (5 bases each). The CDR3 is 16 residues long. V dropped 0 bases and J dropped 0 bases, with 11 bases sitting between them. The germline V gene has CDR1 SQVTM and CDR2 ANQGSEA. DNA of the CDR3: TGCAGCGTTGAAGACCTCGGGGCGCCGAACACCGGGGAGCTGTTTTTT. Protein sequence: CSVEDLGAPNTGELFF.

CDR3 sequence reads: CASSQEPAEAFF. CDR3 DNA: TGTGCCAGCAGCCAAGAGCCCGCTGAAGCTTTCTTT. This chain joins TRBV3-1 and TRBJ1-1; D not certain. This CDR3 is built from 12 residues. V lost 0 bases and J lost 6, with 5 bases in between. Germline V gene sequence: CDR1 LGHDT, CDR2 YNNKEL (reference sequence).

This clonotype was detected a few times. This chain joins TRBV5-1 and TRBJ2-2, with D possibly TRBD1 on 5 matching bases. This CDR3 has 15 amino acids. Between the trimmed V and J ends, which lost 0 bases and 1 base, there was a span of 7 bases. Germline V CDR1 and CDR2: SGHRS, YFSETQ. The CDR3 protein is CASSLAQGNTGELFF. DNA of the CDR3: TGCGCCAGCAGCTTGGCTCAGGGGAACACCGGGGAGCTGTTTTTT. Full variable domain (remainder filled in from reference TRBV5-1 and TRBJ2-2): KAGVTQTPRYLIKTRGQQVTLSCSPISGHRSVSWYQQTPGQGLQFLFEYFSETQRNKGNFPGRFSGRQFSNSRSEMNVSTLELGDSALYLCASSLAQGNTGELFFGEGSRLTVL.

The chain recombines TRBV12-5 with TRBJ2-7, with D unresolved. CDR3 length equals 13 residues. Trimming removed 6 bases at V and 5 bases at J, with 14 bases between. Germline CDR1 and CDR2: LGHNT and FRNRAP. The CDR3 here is CASGRRTRHEQYF. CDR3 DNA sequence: TGTGCTAGTGGCAGAAGGACCCGCCACGAGCAGTACTTC.

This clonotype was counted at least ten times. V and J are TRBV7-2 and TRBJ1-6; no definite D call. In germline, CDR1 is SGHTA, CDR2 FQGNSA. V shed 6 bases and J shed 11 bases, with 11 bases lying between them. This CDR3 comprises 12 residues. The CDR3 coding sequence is TGTGCCAGCAGGTTAAGTGAGGCACCCCTCCACTTT. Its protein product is CASRLSEAPLHF.

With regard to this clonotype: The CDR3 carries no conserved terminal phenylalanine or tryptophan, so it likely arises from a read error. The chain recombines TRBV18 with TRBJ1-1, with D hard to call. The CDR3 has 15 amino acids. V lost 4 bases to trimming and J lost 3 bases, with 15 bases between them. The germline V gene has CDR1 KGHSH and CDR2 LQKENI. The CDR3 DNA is TGTGCCAGCTCACTGGGCCGGGAGGGATACACTGAAGCTTTCTCT. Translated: CASSLGREGYTEAFS.

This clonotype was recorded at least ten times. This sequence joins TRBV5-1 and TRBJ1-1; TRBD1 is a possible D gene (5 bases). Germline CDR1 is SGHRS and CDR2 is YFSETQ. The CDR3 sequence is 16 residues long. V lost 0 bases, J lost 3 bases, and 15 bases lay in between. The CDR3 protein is CASSLGQGLTYTEAFF. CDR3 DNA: TGCGCCAGCAGCTTGGGGCAGGGTCTTACTTACACTGAAGCTTTCTTT.

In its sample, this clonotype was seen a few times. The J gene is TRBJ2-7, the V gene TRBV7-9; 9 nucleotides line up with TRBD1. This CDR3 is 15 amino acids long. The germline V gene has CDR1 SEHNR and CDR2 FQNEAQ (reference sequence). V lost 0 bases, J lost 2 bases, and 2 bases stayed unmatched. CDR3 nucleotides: TGTGCCAGCAGCTTAGCGACAGGGGGACCCTACGAGCAGTACTTC. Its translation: CASSLATGGPYEQYF.

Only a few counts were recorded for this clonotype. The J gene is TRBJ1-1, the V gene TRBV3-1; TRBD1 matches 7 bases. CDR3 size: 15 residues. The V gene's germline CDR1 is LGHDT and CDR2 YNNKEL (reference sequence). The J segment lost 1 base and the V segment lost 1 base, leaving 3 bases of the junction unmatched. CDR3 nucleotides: TGTGCCAGCAGCCAAGCGGACAGGCGGAACACTGAAGCTTTCTTT. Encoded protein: CASSQADRRNTEAFF.

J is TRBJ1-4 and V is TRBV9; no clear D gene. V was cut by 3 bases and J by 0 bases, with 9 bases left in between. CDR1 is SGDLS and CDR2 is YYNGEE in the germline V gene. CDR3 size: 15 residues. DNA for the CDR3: TGTGCCAGCAGCGGACCAGGAGCAACTAATGAAAAACTGTTTTTT. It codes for CASSGPGATNEKLFF.

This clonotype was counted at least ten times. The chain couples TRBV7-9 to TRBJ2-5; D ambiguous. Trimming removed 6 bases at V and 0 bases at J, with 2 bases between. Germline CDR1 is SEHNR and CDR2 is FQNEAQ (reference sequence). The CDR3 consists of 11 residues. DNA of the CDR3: TGTGCCAGCAGTAACCAAGAGACCCAGTACTTC. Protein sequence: CASSNQETQYF.

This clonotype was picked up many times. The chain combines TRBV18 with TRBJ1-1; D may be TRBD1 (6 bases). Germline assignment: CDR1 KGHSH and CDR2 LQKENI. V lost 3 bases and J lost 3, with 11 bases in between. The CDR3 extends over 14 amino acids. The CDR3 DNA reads TGTGCCAGCTCACCGCTCGGACAGTACACTGAAGCTTTCTTT. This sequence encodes CASSPLGQYTEAFF.

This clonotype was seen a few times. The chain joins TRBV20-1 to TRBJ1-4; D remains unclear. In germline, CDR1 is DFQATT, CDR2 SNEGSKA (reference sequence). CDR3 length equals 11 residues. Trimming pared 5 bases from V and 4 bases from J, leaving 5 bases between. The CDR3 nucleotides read TGCAGTGCTGAAGATAATGAAAAACTGTTTTTT. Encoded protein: CSAEDNEKLFF.

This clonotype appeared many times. CDR3 sequence (DNA): TGTGCCAGTAGTGGGGACAAGAACTATGGCTACACCTTC. It specifies CASSGDKNYGYTF. The chain uses TRBV19 and TRBJ1-2; D might be TRBD1 (6 bases). Germline loops: CDR1 LNHDA, CDR2 SQIVND (reference sequence). Deletions cut 5 bases from V and 2 bases from J, with 9 bases between. There are 13 residues in the CDR3.

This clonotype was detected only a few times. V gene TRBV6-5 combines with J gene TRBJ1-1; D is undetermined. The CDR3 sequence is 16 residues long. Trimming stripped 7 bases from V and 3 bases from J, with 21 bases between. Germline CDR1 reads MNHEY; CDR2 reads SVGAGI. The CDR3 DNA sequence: TGTGCCAGCACCCCAAGTCCTACCCAGGAGGACACTGAAGCTTTCTTT. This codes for CASTPSPTQEDTEAFF.

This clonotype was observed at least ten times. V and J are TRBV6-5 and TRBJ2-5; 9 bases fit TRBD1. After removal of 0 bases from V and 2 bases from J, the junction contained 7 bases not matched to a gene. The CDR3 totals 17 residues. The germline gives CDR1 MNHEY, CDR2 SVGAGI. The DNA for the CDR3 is TGTGCCAGCAGTTACTCCACCGGGACAGGGTATCAAGAGACCCAGTACTTC. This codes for CASSYSTGTGYQETQYF.

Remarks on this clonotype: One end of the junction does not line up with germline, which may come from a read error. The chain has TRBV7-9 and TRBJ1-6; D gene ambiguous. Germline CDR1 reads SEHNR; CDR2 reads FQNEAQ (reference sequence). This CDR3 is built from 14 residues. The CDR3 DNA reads TGTGCCAGCAGCTCAACGGCCAAAAATTCACCCCTCCCCTTT. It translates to CASSSTAKNSPLPF. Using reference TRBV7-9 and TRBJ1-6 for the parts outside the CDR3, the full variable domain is DTGVSQNPRHKITKRGQNVTFRCDPISEHNRLYWYRQTLGQGPEFLTYFQNEAQLEKSRLLSDRFSAERPKGSFSTLEIQRTEQGDSAMYLCASSSTAKNSPLPFGNGTRLTVT.

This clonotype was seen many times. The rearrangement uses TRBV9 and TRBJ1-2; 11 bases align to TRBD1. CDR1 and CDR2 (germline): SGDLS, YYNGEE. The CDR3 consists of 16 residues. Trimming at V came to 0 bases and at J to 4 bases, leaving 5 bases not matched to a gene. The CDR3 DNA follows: TGTGCCAGCAGCGTAGGCGGACAGGGGGCTGGCTATGGCTACACCTTC. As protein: CASSVGGQGAGYGYTF.

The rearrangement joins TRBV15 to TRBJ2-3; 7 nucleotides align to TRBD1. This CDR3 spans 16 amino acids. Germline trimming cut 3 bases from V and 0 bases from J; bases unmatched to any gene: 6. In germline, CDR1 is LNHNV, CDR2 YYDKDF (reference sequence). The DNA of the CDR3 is TGTGCCACCAGCAGGCACAGGGGCCGAAGCACAGATACGCAGTATTTT. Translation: CATSRHRGRSTDTQYF.

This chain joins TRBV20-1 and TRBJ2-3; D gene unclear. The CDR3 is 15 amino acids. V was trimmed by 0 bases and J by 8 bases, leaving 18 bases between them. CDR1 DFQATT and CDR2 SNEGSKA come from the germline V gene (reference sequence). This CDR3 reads CSARDRGPPLFTQYF. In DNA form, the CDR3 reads TGCAGTGCTAGAGATCGAGGTCCGCCCCTATTTACGCAGTATTTT.